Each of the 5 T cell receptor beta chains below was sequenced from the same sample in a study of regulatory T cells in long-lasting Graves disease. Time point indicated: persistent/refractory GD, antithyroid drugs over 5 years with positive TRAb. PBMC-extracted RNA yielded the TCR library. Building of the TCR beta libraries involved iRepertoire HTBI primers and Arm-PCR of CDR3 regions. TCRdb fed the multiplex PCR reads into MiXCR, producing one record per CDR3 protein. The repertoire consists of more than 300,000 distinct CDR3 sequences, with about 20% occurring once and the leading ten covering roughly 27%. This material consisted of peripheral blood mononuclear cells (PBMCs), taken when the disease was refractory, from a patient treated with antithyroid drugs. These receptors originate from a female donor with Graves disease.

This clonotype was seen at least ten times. DNA for the CDR3: TGTGCCAGCAGCCCTTTTGCGGGATTCGAGGAGACCCAGTACTTC. Translation: CASSPFAGFEETQYF. The rearrangement joins TRBV11-2 to TRBJ2-5, with D perhaps matching TRBD2 (6 bases). The CDR3 sequence is 15 residues long. V was clipped by 5 bases and J by 5 bases, with 18 bases between them. CDR1 is SGHAT and CDR2 is FQNNGV in the germline V gene. Full variable domain (outside the CDR3, taken from reference TRBV11-2 and TRBJ2-5): EAGVAQSPRYKIIEKRQSVAFWCNPISGHATLYWYQQILGQGPKLLIQFQNNGVVDDSQLPKDRFSAERLKGVDSTLKIQPAKLEDSAVYLCASSPFAGFEETQYFGPGTRLLVL.

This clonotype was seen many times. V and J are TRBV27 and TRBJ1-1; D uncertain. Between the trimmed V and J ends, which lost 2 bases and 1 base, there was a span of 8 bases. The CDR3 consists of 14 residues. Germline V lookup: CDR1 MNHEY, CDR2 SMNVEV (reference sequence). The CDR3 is CASSLRPENTEAFF. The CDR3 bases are TGTGCCAGCAGTTTAAGGCCGGAGAACACTGAAGCTTTCTTT.

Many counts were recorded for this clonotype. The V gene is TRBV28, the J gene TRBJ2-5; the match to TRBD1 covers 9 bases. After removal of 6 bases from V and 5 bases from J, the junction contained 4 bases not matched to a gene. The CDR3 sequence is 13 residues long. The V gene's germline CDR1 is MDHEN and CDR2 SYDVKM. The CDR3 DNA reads TGTGCCAGCAGGGACAGGGGTATGGAGACCCAGTACTTC. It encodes CASRDRGMETQYF.

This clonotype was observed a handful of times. This chain's CDR3 is CAWRGQYHSPLHF. CDR3 in DNA: TGTGCCTGGAGGGGGCAGTATCATTCACCCCTCCACTTT. The chain joins TRBV30 to TRBJ1-6, with D possibly matching TRBD1 (5 bases). The CDR3 extends over 13 amino acids. Trimming removed 3 bases at V and 8 bases at J, with 11 bases between. The germline gives CDR1 GTSNPN, CDR2 SVGIG (reference sequence).

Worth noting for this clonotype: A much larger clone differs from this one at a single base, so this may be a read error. Here the CDR3 DNA reads TGTGCCAGCACTCGAAGGAGTAGCGAGAAAGAGGCCCAGTACTTC. As protein: CASTRRSSEKEAQYF. The gene calls are TRBV6-2 or TRBV6-3 and TRBJ2-5, with D perhaps matching TRBD2 (5 bases). Germline V lookup: CDR1 MNHEY, CDR2 SVGEGT. The CDR3 contains 15 residues.